One sample yielded the 19 T cell receptor beta chains listed below, sequenced in a study of CD8 T cells in Susac syndrome. The authors reverse transcribed 0.5 to 1 ug RNA with random hexamers. TCRdb used MiXCR to reprocess the immunoSEQ multiplex PCR reads, holding one entry per CDR3 protein. The sample includes under 95,000 distinct CDR3 sequences, around 94% of them seen just once. The specimen was CD4+ T cells from PBMCs. The receptors derive from a human donor with Susac syndrome.

V is TRBV21-1 and J is TRBJ1-3; the D segment call TRBD1 is taken from the table without a DNA check. TRBV21-1 is a pseudogene segment. There are 14 residues in the CDR3. DNA for the CDR3: TGTGCCAGCCGGGACAACTGCTCTGGAAACACCATATATTTT. This sequence encodes CASRDNCSGNTIYF.

This clonotype appeared a single time. J is TRBJ2-3 and V is TRBV20-1; perhaps D is TRBD1 or TRBD2 (5 bases each). This CDR3 has 13 amino acids. Germline assignment: CDR1 DFQATT and CDR2 SNEGSKA (reference sequence). The CDR3 DNA is TGCAGGCCGGGGCAGGGTGGCACAGATACGCAGTATTTT. Its protein product is CRPGQGGTDTQYF.

The V and J genes are TRBV6-6 and TRBJ2-7; 9 bases map to TRBD1. Germline lookup yields CDR1 MNHNY and CDR2 SVGAGI (reference sequence). Trimming removed 7 bases from V and 3 bases from J; junction bases left unmatched: 4. This CDR3 contains 13 residues. This CDR3 reads CASTWDRVYEQYF. The CDR3 coding sequence is TGTGCCAGCACCTGGGACAGGGTCTACGAGCAGTACTTC.

The CDR3 DNA is TGTGCCAGCAGATGGACTGGAGGGGAAAACATTCAGTACTTC. Translating it yields CASRWTGGENIQYF. The chain carries TRBV28 and TRBJ2-4, with TRBD2 as a possible D gene (6 bases). V shed 6 bases and J shed 5 bases, with 14 bases lying between them. The CDR3 sequence is 14 residues long. Germline CDR1 and CDR2: MDHEN and SYDVKM.

The chain is built from TRBV30 and TRBJ1-1; D might be TRBD1 (5 bases). The germline V gene has CDR1 GTSNPN and CDR2 SVGIG (reference sequence). V was shortened by 2 bases and J by 0 bases, with 10 bases between the two germline ends. The CDR3 length is 14 residues. This CDR3 reads CAWSMGRMNTEAFF. CDR3 coding DNA: TGTGCCTGGAGTATGGGACGGATGAACACTGAAGCTTTCTTT.

The CDR3 reads CASSMAGRQVYGYTF. In DNA, the CDR3 is TGTGCCAGTAGTATGGCGGGACGGCAGGTCTATGGCTACACCTTC. The genes are TRBV19 and TRBJ1-2; the D gene is possibly TRBD1 (5 bases). V was clipped by 3 bases and J by 4 bases, with 15 bases between them. The V gene's germline CDR1 is LNHDA and CDR2 SQIVND (reference sequence). This CDR3 has 15 residues.

The rearrangement links TRBV28 to TRBJ2-6; D is ambiguous. CDR1 is MDHEN, CDR2 SYDVKM, per germline. CDR3 length: 15 residues. The V end was cut by 6 bases, the J end by 1 base, with 10 bases between. The CDR3 DNA sequence: TGTGCCAGCAGCGAAAAGAAGTCTGGGGCCAACGTCCTGACTTTC. Translating gives CASSEKKSGANVLTF.

CDR3 bases: TGTGCCAGCAGTCAAGGGAGGGGTGAGCAGTACTTC. It translates to CASSQGRGEQYF. The chain links TRBV12-3 or TRBV12-4 to TRBJ2-7, with TRBD2 identical over 7 bases. After removal of 5 bases from V and 7 bases from J, the junction contained 5 bases not matched to a gene. This CDR3 spans 12 amino acids.

This rearrangement joins TRBV20-1 to TRBJ2-3; no firm D call. Trimming cost V 0 bases and J 0 bases, with 7 bases left between them. The CDR3 is 14 residues long. Germline V lookup: CDR1 DFQATT, CDR2 SNEGSKA (reference sequence). DNA of the CDR3: TGCAGTGCTAGAGATCAGTCAAGCACAGATACGCAGTATTTT. Protein sequence: CSARDQSSTDTQYF.

This chain joins TRBV20-1 and TRBJ1-1, with no clear D. The CDR3 contains 13 residues. Germline CDR1 DFQATT, CDR2 SNEGSKA (reference sequence). CDR3 nucleotide sequence: TGCATTGGCTCCCCGGTGGTAAACACTGAAGCTTTCTTT. It encodes CIGSPVVNTEAFF.

V and J are TRBV27 and TRBJ2-5, with D perhaps TRBD2 (5 bases). CDR3 length: 14 amino acids. V gave up 3 bases and J gave up 1 base, with 9 bases separating them. The germline V gene encodes CDR1 MNHEY and CDR2 SMNVEV (reference sequence). For the CDR3, the DNA is TGTGCCAGCAGTTTTCGGGGTTCCCAAGAGACCCAGTACTTC. This encodes CASSFRGSQETQYF.

CDR3 protein: CASRSTSIGSPLHF. In DNA, the CDR3 is TGTGCCAGCAGATCGACATCAATAGGCTCACCCCTCCACTTT. The chain links TRBV7-2 to TRBJ1-6; the D is unclear. The CDR3 runs 14 residues. From germline, CDR1 is SGHTA and CDR2 FQGNSA. V was clipped by 6 bases and J by 10 bases, with 16 bases between them.

V usage is TRBV6-5 and J usage is TRBJ1-6; D call uncertain. V shed 0 bases and J shed 10 bases, with 4 bases lying between them. CDR1 is MNHEY and CDR2 is SVGAGI in the germline V gene. The CDR3 has 12 residues. CDR3 residues: CASSYSTSPLHF. The CDR3, as DNA: TGTGCCAGCAGTTACTCTACCTCACCCCTCCACTTT.

This rearrangement joins TRBV12-3 or TRBV12-4 to TRBJ2-3; either TRBD1 or TRBD2 may fit D (5 bases each). This CDR3 contains 17 residues. The V end was cut by 6 bases, the J end by 6 bases, with 25 bases between. The CDR3 is CASRIGASLHSGDTQYF. The CDR3 DNA follows: TGTGCCAGCAGAATCGGGGCCAGCCTTCATAGTGGGGATACGCAGTATTTT.

J is TRBJ2-7 and V is TRBV11-1; D is possibly TRBD1 (6 bases). Germline V gene sequence: CDR1 SGHAT, CDR2 FQDESV (reference sequence). V was shortened by 0 bases and J by 6 bases, with 12 bases between the two germline ends. The CDR3 covers 14 residues. For the CDR3, the DNA is TGTGCCAGCAGCTTAGCGCGAGCAGGGGTCGAGCAGTACTTC. Translating gives CASSLARAGVEQYF.

J is TRBJ2-1 and V is TRBV4-1, with 11 bases aligning to TRBD2. The CDR3 contains 19 residues. The V and J ends lost 0 bases and 0 bases, in that order; junction bases with no gene match: 7. Germline CDR1 and CDR2: MGHRA and YSYEKL. CDR3 loop: CASSQEGTSGRSSYNEQFF. The CDR3 nucleotides read TGCGCCAGCAGCCAAGAAGGGACTAGCGGACGGAGCTCCTACAATGAGCAGTTCTTC.

The rearrangement links TRBV7-9 to TRBJ2-3; 10 bases line up with TRBD1. Unmatched junction bases numbered 10, after V lost 7 bases and J lost 6 bases. The CDR3 totals 15 residues. CDR1 is SEHNR, CDR2 FQNEAQ, per germline (reference sequence). The CDR3 coding sequence is TGTGCCAGCAACCAAGGGACAGGGGCTAGGGATACGCAGTATTTT. Amino acid sequence: CASNQGTGARDTQYF.

Here the CDR3 reads CSARTSSYNEQFF. CDR3 sequence (DNA): TGCAGTGCTAGGACTAGCTCCTACAATGAGCAGTTCTTC. The chain uses TRBV20-1 and TRBJ2-1; TRBD2 might be the D (6 bases). This CDR3 has 13 residues. Trimming took 3 bases from V and 0 from J, leaving 6 bases between them. CDR1 and CDR2 from the germline V gene are DFQATT and SNEGSKA (reference sequence).

The chain joins TRBV7-8 to TRBJ1-1; possibly TRBD1 for D (5 bases). Trimming removed 5 bases at V and 1 base at J, with 11 bases between. The CDR3 spans 14 residues. The V gene's germline CDR1 is SGHVS and CDR2 FQNEAQ. The CDR3 loop is CASSHGGGNTEAFF. The CDR3 DNA follows: TGTGCCAGCAGCCATGGGGGGGGGAACACTGAAGCTTTCTTT.